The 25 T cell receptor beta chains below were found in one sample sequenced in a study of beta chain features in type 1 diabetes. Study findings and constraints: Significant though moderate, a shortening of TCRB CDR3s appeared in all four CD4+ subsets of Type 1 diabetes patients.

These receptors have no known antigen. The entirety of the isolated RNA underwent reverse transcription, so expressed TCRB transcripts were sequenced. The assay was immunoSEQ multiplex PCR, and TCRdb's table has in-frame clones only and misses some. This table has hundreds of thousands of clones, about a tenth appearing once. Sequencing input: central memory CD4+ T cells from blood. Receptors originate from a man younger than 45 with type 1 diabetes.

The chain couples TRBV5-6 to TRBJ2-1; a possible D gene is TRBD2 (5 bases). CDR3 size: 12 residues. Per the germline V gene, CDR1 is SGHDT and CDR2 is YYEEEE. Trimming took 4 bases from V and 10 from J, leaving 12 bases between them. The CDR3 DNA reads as TGTGCCAGCAGCACCCGACTATTGGAGCAGTTCTTC. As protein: CASSTRLLEQFF.

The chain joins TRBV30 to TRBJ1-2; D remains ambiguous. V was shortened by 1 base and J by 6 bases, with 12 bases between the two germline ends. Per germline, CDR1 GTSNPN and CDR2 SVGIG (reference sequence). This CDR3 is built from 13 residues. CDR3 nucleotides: TGTGCCTGGAGTGAATCTCCTGCCGATGGCTACACCTTC. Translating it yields CAWSESPADGYTF.

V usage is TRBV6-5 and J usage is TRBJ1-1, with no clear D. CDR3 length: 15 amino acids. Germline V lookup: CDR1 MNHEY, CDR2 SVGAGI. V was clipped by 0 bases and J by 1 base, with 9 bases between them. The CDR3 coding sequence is TGTGCCAGCAGTTACTCTAACAACGCGAACACTGAAGCTTTCTTT. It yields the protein CASSYSNNANTEAFF.

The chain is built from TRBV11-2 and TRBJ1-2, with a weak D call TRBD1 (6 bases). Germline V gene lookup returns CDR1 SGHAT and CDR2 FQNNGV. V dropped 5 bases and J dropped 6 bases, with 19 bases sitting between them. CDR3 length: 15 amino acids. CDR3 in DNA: TGTGCCAGCAGCCCACAGGGAGGAGGACTCGATGGCTACACCTTC. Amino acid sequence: CASSPQGGGLDGYTF.

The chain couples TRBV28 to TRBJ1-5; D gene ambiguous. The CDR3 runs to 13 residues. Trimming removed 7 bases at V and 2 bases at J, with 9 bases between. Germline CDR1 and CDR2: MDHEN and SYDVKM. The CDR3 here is CASTTRGNQPQHF. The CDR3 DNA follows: TGTGCCAGCACCACGCGAGGCAATCAGCCCCAGCATTTT.

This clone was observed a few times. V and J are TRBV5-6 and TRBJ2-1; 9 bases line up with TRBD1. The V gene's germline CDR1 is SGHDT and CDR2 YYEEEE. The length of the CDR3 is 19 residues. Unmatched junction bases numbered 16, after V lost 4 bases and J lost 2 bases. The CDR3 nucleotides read TGTGCCAGCAGCCCGTCACTCCGGGACAGGGATGTAGCCTACAATGAGCAGTTCTTC. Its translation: CASSPSLRDRDVAYNEQFF.

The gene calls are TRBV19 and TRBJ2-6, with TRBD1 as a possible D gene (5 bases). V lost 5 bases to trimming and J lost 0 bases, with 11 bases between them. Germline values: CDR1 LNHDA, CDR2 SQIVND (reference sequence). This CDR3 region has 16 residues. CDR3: CASSVDRSSGANVLTF. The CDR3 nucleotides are TGTGCCAGTAGTGTTGACAGAAGCTCTGGGGCCAACGTCCTGACTTTC.

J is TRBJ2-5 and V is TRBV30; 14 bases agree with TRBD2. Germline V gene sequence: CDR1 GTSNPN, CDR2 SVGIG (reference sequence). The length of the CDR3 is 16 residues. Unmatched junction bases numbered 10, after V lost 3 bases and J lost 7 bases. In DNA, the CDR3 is TGTGCCTGGAGGGTAGTCGGGACTAGCGGGGGAGGGACCCAGTACTTC. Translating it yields CAWRVVGTSGGGTQYF.

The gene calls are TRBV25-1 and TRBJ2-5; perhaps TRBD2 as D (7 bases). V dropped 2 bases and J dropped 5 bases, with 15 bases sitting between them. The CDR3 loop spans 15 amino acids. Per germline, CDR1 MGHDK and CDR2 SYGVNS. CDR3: CASSEGGAGKETQYF. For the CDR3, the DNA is TGTGCCAGCAGTGAAGGGGGGGCGGGAAAGGAGACCCAGTACTTC. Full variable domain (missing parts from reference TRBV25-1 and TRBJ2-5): EADIYQTPRYLVIGTGKKITLECSQTMGHDKMYWYQQDPGMELHLIHYSYGVNSTEKGDLSSESTVSRIRTEHFPLTLESARPSHTSQYLCASSEGGAGKETQYFGPGTRLLVL.

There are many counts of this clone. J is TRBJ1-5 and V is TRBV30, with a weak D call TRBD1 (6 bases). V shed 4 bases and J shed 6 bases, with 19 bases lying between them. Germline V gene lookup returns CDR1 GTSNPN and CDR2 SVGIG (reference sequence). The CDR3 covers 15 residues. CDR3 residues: CAWKRDNTQSQPQHF. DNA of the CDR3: TGTGCCTGGAAACGGGACAATACTCAAAGTCAGCCCCAGCATTTT.

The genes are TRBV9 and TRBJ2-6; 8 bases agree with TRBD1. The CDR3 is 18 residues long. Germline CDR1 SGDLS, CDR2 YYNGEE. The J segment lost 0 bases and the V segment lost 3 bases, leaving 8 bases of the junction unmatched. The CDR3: CASSAGDRSRSGANVLTF. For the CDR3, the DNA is TGTGCCAGCAGCGCGGGGGACAGGAGCCGCTCTGGGGCCAACGTCCTGACTTTC.

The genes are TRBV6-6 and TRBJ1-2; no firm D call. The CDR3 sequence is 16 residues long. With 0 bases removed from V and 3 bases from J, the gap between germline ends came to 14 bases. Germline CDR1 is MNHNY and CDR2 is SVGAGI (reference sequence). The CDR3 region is CASSYSSSEHHYGYTF. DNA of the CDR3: TGTGCCAGCAGTTACTCGTCCAGCGAACATCACTATGGCTACACCTTC.

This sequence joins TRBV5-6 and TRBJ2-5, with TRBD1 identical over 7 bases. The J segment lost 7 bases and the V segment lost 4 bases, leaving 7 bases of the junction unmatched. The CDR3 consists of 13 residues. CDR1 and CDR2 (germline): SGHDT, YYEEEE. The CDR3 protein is CASSQTGLWTQYF. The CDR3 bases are TGTGCCAGCAGCCAGACAGGGTTGTGGACCCAGTACTTC.

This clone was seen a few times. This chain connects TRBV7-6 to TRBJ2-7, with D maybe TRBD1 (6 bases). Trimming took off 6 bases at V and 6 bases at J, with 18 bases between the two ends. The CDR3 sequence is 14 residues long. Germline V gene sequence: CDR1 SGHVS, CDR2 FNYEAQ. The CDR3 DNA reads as TGTGCCAGCAGTCAGAGTTGGGGGCTGGTCGAGCAGTACTTC. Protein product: CASSQSWGLVEQYF.

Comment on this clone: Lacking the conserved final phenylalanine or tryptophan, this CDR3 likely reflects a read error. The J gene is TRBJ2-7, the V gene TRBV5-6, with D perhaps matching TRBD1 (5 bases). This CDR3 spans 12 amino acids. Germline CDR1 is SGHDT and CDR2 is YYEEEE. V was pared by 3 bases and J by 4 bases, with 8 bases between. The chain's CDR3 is CASSYQGYEQYL. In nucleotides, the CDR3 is TGTGCCAGCAGCTATCAGGGTTACGAGCAGTACCTC.

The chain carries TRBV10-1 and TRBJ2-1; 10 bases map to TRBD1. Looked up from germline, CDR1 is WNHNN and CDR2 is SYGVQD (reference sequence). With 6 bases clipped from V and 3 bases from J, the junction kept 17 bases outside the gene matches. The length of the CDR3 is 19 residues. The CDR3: CASSAKPGTGEGYYNEQFF. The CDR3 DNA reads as TGCGCCAGCAGCGCCAAACCGGGGACAGGGGAAGGATACTACAATGAGCAGTTCTTC.

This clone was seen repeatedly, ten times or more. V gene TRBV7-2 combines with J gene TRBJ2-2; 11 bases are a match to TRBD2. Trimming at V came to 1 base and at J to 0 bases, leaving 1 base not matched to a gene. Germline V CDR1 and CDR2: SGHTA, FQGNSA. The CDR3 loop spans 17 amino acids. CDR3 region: CASSLGLAGTNTGELFF. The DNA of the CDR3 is TGTGCCAGCAGCTTAGGACTAGCGGGGACGAACACCGGGGAGCTGTTTTTT.

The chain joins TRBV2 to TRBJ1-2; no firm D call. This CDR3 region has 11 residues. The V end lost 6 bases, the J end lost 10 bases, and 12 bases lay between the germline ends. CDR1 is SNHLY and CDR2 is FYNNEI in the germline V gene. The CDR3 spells CASRGDTIYTF. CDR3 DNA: TGTGCCAGCAGGGGAGACACTATCTACACCTTC. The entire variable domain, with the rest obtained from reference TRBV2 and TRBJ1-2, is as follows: EPEVTQTPSHQVTQMGQEVILRCVPISNHLYFYWYRQILGQKVEFLVSFYNNEISEKSEIFDDQFSVERPDGSNFTLKIRSTKLEDSAMYFCASRGDTIYTFGSGTRLTVV.

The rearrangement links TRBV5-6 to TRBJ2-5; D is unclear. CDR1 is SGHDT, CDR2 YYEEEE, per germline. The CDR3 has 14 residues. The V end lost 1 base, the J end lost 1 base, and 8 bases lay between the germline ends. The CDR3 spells CASSLRSIQETQYF. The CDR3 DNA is TGTGCCAGCAGCTTGAGGAGCATCCAAGAGACCCAGTACTTC.

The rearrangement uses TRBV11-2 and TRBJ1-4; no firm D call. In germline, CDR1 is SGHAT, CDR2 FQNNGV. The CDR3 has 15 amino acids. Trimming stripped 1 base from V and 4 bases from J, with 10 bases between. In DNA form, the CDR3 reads TGTGCCAGCAGCTTAGGTCGGACTTTTAATGAAAAACTGTTTTTT. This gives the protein CASSLGRTFNEKLFF.

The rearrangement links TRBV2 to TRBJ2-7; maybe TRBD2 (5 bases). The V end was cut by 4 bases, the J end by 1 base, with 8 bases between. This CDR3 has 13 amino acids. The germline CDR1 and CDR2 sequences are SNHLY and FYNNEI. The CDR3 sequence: CASSVDYSYEQYF. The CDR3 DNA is TGTGCCAGCAGTGTCGACTATTCCTACGAGCAGTACTTC.

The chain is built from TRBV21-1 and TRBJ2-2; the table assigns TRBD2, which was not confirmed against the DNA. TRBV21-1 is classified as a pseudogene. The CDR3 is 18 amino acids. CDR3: CASSRSLLAGSNTGELFF. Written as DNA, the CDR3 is TGTGCCAGCAGCCGCTCCCTCTTAGCGGGGTCAAACACCGGGGAGCTGTTTTTT.

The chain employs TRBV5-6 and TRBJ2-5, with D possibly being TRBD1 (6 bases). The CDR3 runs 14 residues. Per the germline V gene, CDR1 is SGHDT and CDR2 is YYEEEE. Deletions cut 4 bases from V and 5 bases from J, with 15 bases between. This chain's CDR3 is CASSLVSTGETQYF. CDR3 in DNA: TGTGCCAGCAGCCTGGTGTCCACAGGGGAGACCCAGTACTTC.

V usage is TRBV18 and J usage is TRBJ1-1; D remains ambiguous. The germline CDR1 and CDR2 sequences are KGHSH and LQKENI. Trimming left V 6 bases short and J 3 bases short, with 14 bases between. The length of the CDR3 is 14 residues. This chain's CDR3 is CASSPEGWDTEAFF. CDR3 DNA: TGTGCCAGCTCTCCAGAGGGATGGGACACTGAAGCTTTCTTT.

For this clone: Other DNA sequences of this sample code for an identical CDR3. The CDR3, as DNA: TGCAGTGCTAGTCCAGGGTACGAGCAGTACTTC. This encodes CSASPGYEQYF. The rearrangement links TRBV20-1 to TRBJ2-7; possibly TRBD1 for D (5 bases). CDR3 length: 11 amino acids. V lost 3 bases and J 4 bases, leaving 7 bases between the germline ends. Looked up from germline, CDR1 is DFQATT and CDR2 is SNEGSKA (reference sequence).